These 21 T cell receptor beta chains originate from one sample sequenced in a study of blood T cell repertoires in COVID-19. Repertoires were generated with immunoSEQ multiplex PCR, while TCRdb's copy carries only in-frame clones and drops some. This table holds about 46,000 clones, 70% to 90% found once. The sequenced sample consisted of peripheral blood. The source is a human donor in a cohort sampled during active COVID-19. The donor label of this sample is uncertain.

The chain recombines TRBV27 with TRBJ2-7; 9 nucleotides align to TRBD2. Losses at the gene ends were 6 bases for V and 7 bases for J; bases not matched to a gene: 10. In germline, CDR1 is MNHEY, CDR2 SMNVEV (reference sequence). The CDR3 runs to 14 residues. CDR3 region: CASRGGGGAGEQYF. CDR3 in DNA: TGTGCCAGCAGAGGGGGCGGGGGGGCAGGGGAGCAGTACTTC.

There are a few counts of this clone. The chain has TRBV6-6 and TRBJ2-7; TRBD2 agrees at 7 bases. In germline, CDR1 is MNHNY, CDR2 SVGAGI (reference sequence). V shed 7 bases, J shed 1 base, and the junction held 10 bases outside the gene matches. The CDR3 runs 15 residues. The CDR3 here is CASTPGGGDSYEQYF. Here the CDR3 DNA reads TGTGCCAGCACCCCCGGTGGGGGGGATTCCTACGAGCAGTACTTC.

The chain links TRBV19 to TRBJ1-5; 8 positions agree with TRBD1. CDR3 length equals 16 residues. Germline CDR1 and CDR2: LNHDA and SQIVND (reference sequence). V dropped 4 bases and J dropped 0; count of bases not matched to a gene: 5. CDR3 coding DNA: TGTGCCAGTAGTACTCGGACAGGGAATAGCAATCAGCCCCAGCATTTT. This sequence encodes CASSTRTGNSNQPQHF. Complete variable domain (other parts from reference TRBV19 and TRBJ1-5): DGGITQSPKYLFRKEGQNVTLSCEQNLNHDAMYWYRQDPGQGLRLIYYSQIVNDFQKGDIAEGYSVSREKKESFPLTVTSAQKNPTAFYLCASSTRTGNSNQPQHFGDGTRLSIL.

This chain links TRBV19 with TRBJ1-1; D is undetermined. The CDR3 covers 13 residues. V was cut by 2 bases and J by 2 bases, with 6 bases left in between. Per the germline V gene, CDR1 is LNHDA and CDR2 is SQIVND (reference sequence). CDR3 in amino acids: CASSISLNTEAFF. The CDR3 region has the DNA TGTGCCAGTAGTATATCCCTCAACACTGAAGCTTTCTTT.

The chain links TRBV19 to TRBJ1-5, with TRBD1 matching over 9 bases. The germline V gene has CDR1 LNHDA and CDR2 SQIVND (reference sequence). The CDR3 runs 16 residues. With V trimmed by 7 bases and J by 6 bases, 13 bases remained unmatched. DNA for the CDR3: TGTGCCAGTACCAAACAGGGGGCGCCGATCAGTCAGCCCCAGCATTTT. Its protein is CASTKQGAPISQPQHF.

The J gene is TRBJ1-5, the V gene TRBV4-1; D is uncertain. The CDR3 length is 13 residues. Germline V gene sequence: CDR1 MGHRA, CDR2 YSYEKL. V lost 4 bases to trimming and J lost 5 bases, with 9 bases between them. CDR3 loop: CASSPSRYQPQHF. The CDR3 nucleotides read TGCGCCAGCAGCCCGAGCAGGTATCAGCCCCAGCATTTT.

In this sample, this clone turned up a few times. This rearrangement joins TRBV28 to TRBJ1-2, with TRBD1 matching 8 bases. The V gene's germline CDR1 is MDHEN and CDR2 SYDVKM. The CDR3 extends over 15 amino acids. V lost 4 bases to trimming and J lost 2 bases; unmatched junction nucleotides: 6. The CDR3 loop reads CASSSPTGANYGYTF. The CDR3 DNA follows: TGTGCCAGCAGTTCTCCGACAGGGGCGAACTATGGCTACACCTTC.

This chain links TRBV18 with TRBJ2-7, with a possible D match to TRBD2 (7 bases). The germline CDR1 and CDR2 sequences are KGHSH and LQKENI. Trimming took off 2 bases at V and 3 bases at J, with 14 bases between the two ends. The CDR3 extends over 15 amino acids. The CDR3 here is CASSPIGGLSYEQYF. CDR3 DNA sequence: TGTGCCAGCTCACCAATCGGGGGGCTCAGCTACGAGCAGTACTTC. Supplemented by reference TRBV18 and TRBJ2-7, the full variable domain reads NAGVMQNPRHLVRRRGQEARLRCSPMKGHSHVYWYRQLPEEGLKFMVYLQKENIIDESGMPKERFSAEFPKEGPSILRIQQVVRGDSAAYFCASSPIGGLSYEQYFGPGTRLTVT.

The chain couples TRBV7-9 to TRBJ2-6; TRBD2 agrees at 7 bases. The CDR3 spans 18 residues. The ends lost 4 bases at V and 0 bases at J; junction bases unmatched: 9. Germline V CDR1 and CDR2: SEHNR, FQNEAQ (reference sequence). The CDR3 bases are TGTGCCAGCAGCTCCCCGGGGGGAGTCCTCTCTGGGGCCAACGTCCTGACTTTC. Protein: CASSSPGGVLSGANVLTF.

The chain joins TRBV9 to TRBJ1-3; 8 bases line up with TRBD1. Germline-derived CDR1 and CDR2 are SGDLS and YYNGEE. The CDR3 is 15 amino acids. V dropped 3 bases and J dropped 3; count of bases not matched to a gene: 5. The CDR3 reads CASSADRGLGNTIYF. The DNA for the CDR3 is TGTGCCAGCAGCGCCGACAGGGGTCTTGGAAACACCATATATTTT.

The rearrangement uses TRBV7-3 and TRBJ2-3; 7 bases are a match to TRBD1. Germline V gene lookup returns CDR1 SGHTA and CDR2 FQGTGA. CDR3 length: 16 amino acids. V was pared by 2 bases and J by 0 bases, with 5 bases of the junction left unmatched. CDR3 sequence: CASSLGRDSSTDTQYF. The CDR3 bases are TGTGCCAGCAGCTTAGGCCGGGACAGCAGCACAGATACGCAGTATTTT.

The chain combines TRBV29-1 with TRBJ2-5; D unclear. The CDR3 sequence is 13 residues long. In germline, CDR1 is SQVTM, CDR2 ANQGSEA. V gave up 1 base and J gave up 4 bases, with 10 bases separating them. The CDR3 here is CSVEGNYGETQYF. CDR3 coding DNA: TGCAGCGTTGAAGGGAACTATGGAGAGACCCAGTACTTC.

The chain joins TRBV5-6 to TRBJ2-5; TRBD1 matches 7 bases. With 4 bases clipped from V and 3 bases from J, the junction kept 9 bases outside the gene matches. In germline, CDR1 is SGHDT, CDR2 YYEEEE. The CDR3 has 15 amino acids. CDR3 in amino acids: CASSRTGGDKETQYF. The CDR3 DNA reads as TGTGCCAGCAGCCGGACAGGAGGCGACAAAGAGACCCAGTACTTC.

This clone was detected only once. The CDR3 is CASRSQVAYEQYF. As DNA, the CDR3 is TGCGCCAGCAGGTCCCAGGTGGCGTACGAGCAGTACTTC. The chain couples TRBV5-1 to TRBJ2-7; D is uncertain. The CDR3 contains 13 residues. The V end was cut by 5 bases, the J end by 4 bases, with 13 bases between. In germline, CDR1 is SGHRS, CDR2 YFSETQ.

The chain recombines TRBV19 with TRBJ1-1; the match to TRBD1 covers 7 bases. With V trimmed by 6 bases and J by 0 bases, 19 bases remained unmatched. CDR3 length: 19 residues. In germline, CDR1 is LNHDA, CDR2 SQIVND (reference sequence). The CDR3 DNA sequence: TGTGCCAGTAGCACTGCACGACCGGGGGCAGGGGGAATGAACACTGAAGCTTTCTTT. This translates into CASSTARPGAGGMNTEAFF.

The CDR3 DNA reads as TGTGCCAGCAGCTTGAGCGGACAGGGTAACAATGAGCAGTTCTTC. Its translation is CASSLSGQGNNEQFF. V and J are TRBV5-4 and TRBJ2-1, with 8 bases aligning to TRBD1. Germline V gene data show CDR1 as SGHNT and CDR2 as YYREEE (reference sequence). The ends lost 1 base at V and 5 bases at J; junction bases unmatched: 5. This CDR3 contains 15 residues.

The chain has TRBV2 and TRBJ2-5, with D perhaps TRBD2 (6 bases). From germline, CDR1 is SNHLY and CDR2 FYNNEI. Trimming removed 2 bases from V and 5 bases from J, with 15 bases in between. The CDR3 contains 15 residues. The CDR3 protein is CASSERGSPRETQYF. The CDR3 DNA is TGTGCCAGCAGTGAACGGGGGTCCCCGCGGGAGACCCAGTACTTC.

The chain joins TRBV5-1 to TRBJ2-2; 7 nucleotides align to TRBD1. The CDR3 runs to 16 residues. Germline trimming cut 0 bases from V and 4 bases from J; bases unmatched to any gene: 6. Germline CDR1 reads SGHRS; CDR2 reads YFSETQ. CDR3 nucleotides: TGCGCCAGCAGCTTGGCCGACAGGGTGGGCACCGGGGAGCTGTTTTTT. This gives the protein CASSLADRVGTGELFF.

V usage is TRBV6-5 and J usage is TRBJ2-2; the D gene is possibly TRBD1 (6 bases). The CDR3 has 15 residues. Germline CDR1 is MNHEY and CDR2 is SVGAGI. Trimming shortened V by 6 bases and J by 0 bases, and 11 bases separated the two germline ends. This chain's CDR3 is CASSPRGPNTGELFF. CDR3 sequence (DNA): TGTGCCAGCAGCCCCAGGGGACCGAACACCGGGGAGCTGTTTTTT.

This clone came up a few times. The CDR3 ends on some other residue instead of the conserved phenylalanine or tryptophan, so this is likely a read error. No DNA is shown, since the ends of the CDR3 on it are uncertain; the CDR3 is the one TCRdb lists. This chain uses TRBV12-3 or TRBV12-4 with TRBJ1-2; TRBD1 is taken as the D call from the table, unchecked against the DNA. Inclusive of both ends, the CDR3 amounts to 11 amino acids. CDR3: CASSLANRVIL.

The rearrangement links TRBV2 to TRBJ1-1; 7 positions agree with TRBD1. The germline gives CDR1 SNHLY, CDR2 FYNNEI. The trim removed 6 bases at V and 0 bases at J, leaving 4 bases unmatched. There are 14 residues in the CDR3. The CDR3 DNA reads TGTGCCAGCAGGAGGGACAGCATGAACACTGAAGCTTTCTTT. Amino acids: CASRRDSMNTEAFF.